This paragraph reports one T cell receptor (beta chain). This entry is derived from a study of blood T cell repertoires in COVID-19. Study details: The United States, Italy and Spain were the sources of the acute and convalescent COVID-19 samples. The analysed material was cDNA or gDNA that came from T cells, B-cell-depleted T cells, or PBMCs.

Using immunoSEQ multiplex PCR, the repertoire was profiled, and TCRdb retains in-frame clones only, with some absent. The sample holds under 60,000 clones; approximately 82% are singletons and the top ten take around 5.2%. The sequencing input was peripheral blood. This clonotype was obtained from a human donor in a cohort sampled during active COVID-19.

CDR3 sequence: CASSVGVTSGGDTQYF. The CDR3 coding sequence is TGTGCCAGCAGCGTAGGTGTGACTAGCGGGGGTGATACGCAGTATTTT. The rearrangement joins TRBV9 to TRBJ2-3, with TRBD2 matching 12 bases. The V gene's germline CDR1 is SGDLS and CDR2 YYNGEE. The CDR3 sequence is 16 residues long. The junction had 5 bases not matched to a gene; V was cut back by 0 bases and J by 6 bases.